One T cell receptor (beta chain) is described in this entry. The sample originates from a study of blood T cell repertoires in COVID-19. Study details: Specimens from acute and convalescent COVID-19 originated in the United States, Italy and Spain.

The CDR3 sequence is 15 residues long. From germline, CDR1 is MGHRA and CDR2 YSYEKL. The V gene end was trimmed by 2 bases and the J gene end by 5 bases; junction bases not matched to a gene: 6. As processed by the authors: Reference gene primer amplification yielded estimated nucleated cell counts. Produced via immunoSEQ multiplex PCR; TCRdb's table is partial and in-frame only. V, J and clone size were drawn from that table, and D and trimming were deduced from the DNA. This table holds about 220,000 clones, under 90% found once. Sequencing was done on a sample of peripheral blood. This sequence originates from a woman of 80 years or more with acute or convalescent COVID-19. The V and J genes are TRBV4-1 and TRBJ2-1; 7 nucleotides match TRBD1. CDR3 region: CASSQSDRRNNEQFF. Here the CDR3 DNA reads TGCGCCAGCAGCCAATCGGACAGGAGGAACAATGAGCAGTTCTTC.